This TCR beta chain was obtained from a study of human T cells and chemical hapten exposure. Study-level points and caveats: Alopecia affecting every donor means their immune response may not match healthy people's. TCRs above 1 in 1000 frequency did not change with DPC sensitization.

In the original analysis: A typical sample had roughly 87,000 TCRs, with about 20,000 to 700,000 overall. TCRdb called the RACE reads again in MiXCR, with one record for every CDR3 protein. It is TCRdb's table, rather than the study itself, that gives the V and J calls and clone size. This repertoire shows approximately 71,000 distinct CDR3 sequences, about 9.4% found once; its top ten account for 3.3%. In this sample, this clonotype turned up a few times. Its cognate antigen is unknown. Per the germline V gene, CDR1 is SGHAT and CDR2 is FQNNGV. Trimming stripped 4 bases from V and 5 bases from J, with 11 bases between. This CDR3 region has 14 residues. Time point defined: patch test 1, 2 weeks after DPC sensitization. Treatment of the sample: therapeutic diphenylcyclopropenone sensitization with weekly scalp DPC.

The specimen was whole blood, collected in connection with sensitization to the hapten diphenylcyclopropenone (DPC). The source of this sequence is a woman aged 40 to 50 with alopecia areata. Some clones in this sample may be carry-over from other donors' samples. The chain recombines TRBV11-2 with TRBJ1-4; D is possibly TRBD1 (6 bases). CDR3 protein: CASSYNGQNEKLFF. CDR3 nucleotide sequence: TGTGCCAGCAGCTACAATGGACAGAATGAAAAACTGTTTTTT. Full variable domain (missing parts from reference TRBV11-2 and TRBJ1-4): EAGVAQSPRYKIIEKRQSVAFWCNPISGHATLYWYQQILGQGPKLLIQFQNNGVVDDSQLPKDRFSAERLKGVDSTLKIQPAKLEDSAVYLCASSYNGQNEKLFFGSGTQLSVL.